These 19 T cell receptor beta chains share one sample of origin, sequenced in a study of T-cell memory formation after mild COVID-19. MiXCR, run by TCRdb on the 5' RACE reads, gives a single entry per CDR3 protein. The sample lists just over 350,000 distinct CDR3 sequences, about an eighth occurring once. Sequenced material: PBMCs or a T cell subset sorted from them (not recorded which). The receptor source for this set is a man younger than 35 who had mild COVID-19 (a few samples of this study predate the infection). Cell type and time point are not known.

This sequence joins TRBV24-1 and TRBJ1-2; D is possibly TRBD1 (5 bases). The CDR3 extends over 14 amino acids. CDR1 is KGHDR, CDR2 SFDVKD, per germline. The V end was cut by 3 bases, the J end by 5 bases, with 12 bases between. The CDR3 DNA reads as TGTGCCACCAGTGATCGGGGCAGCCTTTATGGCTACACCTTC. Protein: CATSDRGSLYGYTF.

This sequence joins TRBV9 and TRBJ2-3; D unclear. Trimming took 3 bases from V and 0 from J, leaving 11 bases between them. The CDR3 extends over 15 amino acids. The germline CDR1 and CDR2 sequences are SGDLS and YYNGEE. The DNA for the CDR3 is TGTGCCAGCAGCGGCCGGGCTTCTAGCACAGATACGCAGTATTTT. This encodes CASSGRASSTDTQYF.

The rearrangement uses TRBV12-3 or TRBV12-4 and TRBJ2-7; weak D call: TRBD1 (5 bases). The CDR3 consists of 12 residues. Deletions cut 6 bases from V and 6 bases from J, with 12 bases between. The CDR3 here is CASSTTVSEQYF. The CDR3 DNA reads TGTGCCAGCAGCACGACAGTTTCCGAGCAGTACTTC.

This chain uses TRBV29-1 with TRBJ2-5, with D perhaps matching TRBD2 (7 bases). Looked up from germline, CDR1 is SQVTM and CDR2 is ANQGSEA. V was clipped by 4 bases and J by 2 bases, with 11 bases between them. This CDR3 has 13 residues. The CDR3 is CSVGEGGQETQYF. The CDR3 nucleotides are TGCAGCGTTGGGGAGGGGGGGCAAGAGACCCAGTACTTC. The full variable domain, rest sourced from reference TRBV29-1 and TRBJ2-5, is SAVISQKPSRDICQRGTSLTIQCQVDSQVTMMFWYRQQPGQSLTLIATANQGSEATYESGFVIDKFPISRPNLTFSTLTVSNMSPEDSSIYLCSVGEGGQETQYFGPGTRLLVL.

Only a few counts were recorded for this clonotype. The V gene is TRBV2, the J gene TRBJ2-5; D unclear. Between the trimmed V and J ends, which lost 0 bases and 4 bases, there was a span of 9 bases. CDR3 size: 14 residues. Germline assignment: CDR1 SNHLY and CDR2 FYNNEI. CDR3 residues: CASSEAPTTETQYF. CDR3 coding DNA: TGTGCCAGCAGTGAAGCCCCGACAACAGAGACCCAGTACTTC.

This clonotype showed up just a few times. The J gene is TRBJ1-4, the V gene TRBV6-6; D not certain. This CDR3 is built from 12 residues. V shed 4 bases and J shed 15 bases, with 15 bases lying between them. From germline, CDR1 is MNHNY and CDR2 SVGAGI (reference sequence). The CDR3, as DNA: TGTGCCAGCAGTTTCCTCGACCGCGGGGTGTTTTTT. This codes for CASSFLDRGVFF.

The chain uses TRBV7-8 and TRBJ2-2; TRBD1 aligns across 8 bases. Germline V lookup: CDR1 SGHVS, CDR2 FQNEAQ. The CDR3 has 13 amino acids. The V segment lost 5 bases and the J segment 6 bases; nucleotides outside the gene matches: 2. CDR3 sequence (DNA): TGTGCCAGCAGCCCAGGGGGCCCCGGGGAGCTGTTTTTT. Protein product: CASSPGGPGELFF.

The table lists this clonotype with a few counts. V and J are TRBV6-5 and TRBJ2-7; D gene unclear. The CDR3 loop spans 14 amino acids. V was clipped by 3 bases and J by 0 bases, with 9 bases between them. Germline V gene data show CDR1 as MNHEY and CDR2 as SVGAGI. CDR3 DNA sequence: TGTGCCAGCAGTTATGGTGATAGCTCCTACGAGCAGTACTTC. Translating gives CASSYGDSSYEQYF.

This sequence joins TRBV4-3 and TRBJ1-2; 7 bases fit TRBD1. The CDR3 spans 14 residues. The V gene's germline CDR1 is LGHNA and CDR2 YSLEER. V trimming: 4 bases; J trimming: 7 bases; junction bases outside the gene matches: 9. The CDR3 region is CASSRARGALGYTF. The CDR3 coding sequence is TGCGCCAGCAGCCGGGCCAGGGGGGCGCTTGGCTACACCTTC.

This clonotype was counted many times. V is TRBV14 and J is TRBJ2-3; 11 bases match TRBD2. The germline CDR1 and CDR2 sequences are SGHDN and FVKESK. There are 18 residues in the CDR3. V was pared by 1 base and J by 3 bases, with 9 bases of the junction left unmatched. DNA for the CDR3: TGTGCCAGCAGCCAAGCTCTAGCGGGGGGCCTCCGGACAGATACGCAGTATTTT. Its translation: CASSQALAGGLRTDTQYF.

In this sample, this clonotype turned up a few times. This chain connects TRBV28 to TRBJ2-7; 7 bases map to TRBD1. Germline V CDR1 and CDR2: MDHEN, SYDVKM. CDR3 length: 14 amino acids. J lost 0 bases, V lost 7 bases, and 6 bases had no gene match. The CDR3 DNA reads as TGTGCCAGCAAACGGACAGGACTCTCCTACGAGCAGTACGTC. This sequence encodes CASKRTGLSYEQYV.

This clonotype was found a few times. The rearrangement links TRBV29-1 to TRBJ1-2, with D possibly being TRBD1 (5 bases). Trimming removed 8 bases at V and 0 bases at J, with 19 bases between. This CDR3 has 15 amino acids. The germline V gene has CDR1 SQVTM and CDR2 ANQGSEA. CDR3 nucleotide sequence: TGCAGCTCCCGCGGGGCAGGACCCGCTAACTATGGCTACACCTTC. It translates to CSSRGAGPANYGYTF.

This chain uses TRBV10-3 with TRBJ2-7, with D perhaps matching TRBD2 (6 bases). The V and J ends lost 4 bases and 2 bases respectively, with 12 bases between them. The germline V gene encodes CDR1 ENHRY and CDR2 SYGVKD. There are 14 residues in the CDR3. CDR3 coding DNA: TGTGCCATCAGTGGGGAGGCAGAGGCCTACGAGCAGTACTTC. This encodes CAISGEAEAYEQYF.

The chain links TRBV7-9 to TRBJ2-7; a weak D match, TRBD1 (5 bases). Germline V gene data show CDR1 as SEHNR and CDR2 as FQNEAQ (reference sequence). The V end was cut by 9 bases, the J end by 7 bases, with 31 bases between. This CDR3 is 17 amino acids long. The CDR3 DNA follows: TGTGCCAGTCAAACAGGCCACAGTCTGGGATTTCTACGAGAGCAGTACTTC. Protein product: CASQTGHSLGFLREQYF.

The rearrangement uses TRBV6-2 or TRBV6-3 and TRBJ2-3, with 7 nucleotides matching TRBD1. The V and J ends lost 2 bases and 6 bases, in that order; junction bases with no gene match: 8. Germline lookup yields CDR1 MNHEY and CDR2 SVGEGT. This CDR3 contains 15 residues. CDR3 nucleotide sequence: TGTGCCAGCAGTTACGCCAGGGGGAATTTGGATACGCAGTATTTT. Amino acid sequence: CASSYARGNLDTQYF.

The chain is built from TRBV5-4 and TRBJ2-3; D uncertain. Between the trimmed V and J ends, which lost 5 bases and 2 bases, there was a span of 12 bases. Germline CDR1 is SGHNT and CDR2 is YYREEE (reference sequence). There are 14 residues in the CDR3. The CDR3 DNA reads TGTGCCAGCAGAAACAGCTACTACACAGATACGCAGTATTTT. Encoded protein: CASRNSYYTDTQYF. The variable domain in full, with the rest retrieved from reference TRBV5-4 and TRBJ2-3, is ETGVTQSPTHLIKTRGQQVTLRCSSQSGHNTVSWYQQALGQGPQFIFQYYREEENGRGNFPPRFSGLQFPNYSSELNVNALELDDSALYLCASRNSYYTDTQYFGPGTRLTVL.

The sample holds a few counts of this clonotype. The V gene is TRBV18, the J gene TRBJ2-2; 7 nucleotides match TRBD2. V was clipped by 6 bases and J by 0 bases; unmatched bases: 7. The CDR3 runs to 16 residues. Germline V gene lookup returns CDR1 KGHSH and CDR2 LQKENI. CDR3 DNA sequence: TGTGCCAGCTCTCCTGGGGACTACACGAACACCGGGGAGCTGTTTTTT. It encodes CASSPGDYTNTGELFF.

This clonotype was counted only a few times. V is TRBV5-1 and J is TRBJ2-5; D call uncertain. The CDR3 loop spans 15 amino acids. Trimming removed 0 bases from V and 1 base from J, with 10 bases in between. The germline gives CDR1 SGHRS, CDR2 YFSETQ. The CDR3 region is CASSLAGMLQETQYF. The CDR3 region has the DNA TGCGCCAGCAGCTTGGCCGGTATGCTCCAAGAGACCCAGTACTTC.

The sample holds many counts of this clonotype. The V gene is TRBV7-9, the J gene TRBJ1-1, with D uncertain. Trimming removed 7 bases from V and 1 base from J, with 7 bases in between. Germline CDR1 SEHNR, CDR2 FQNEAQ (reference sequence). The CDR3 is made up of 12 amino acids. The CDR3, as DNA: TGTGCCAGCAACTTCGGGAACACTGAAGCTTTCTTT. Translation: CASNFGNTEAFF.